The source of this TCR beta chain is a study of somatic mutations in cytotoxic T cells in rheumatoid arthritis. Isolation of CD4+ and CD8+ cells used positive magnetic bead selection, with purity checked by flow cytometry. Germline CDR1 is LGHNT and CDR2 is FRNRAP. The CDR3 has 12 residues. V was pared by 6 bases and J by 2 bases, with 8 bases between. Assay: immunoSEQ multiplex PCR; the TCRdb copy retains only in-frame clones and omits some. The data show 19,000 or so clones, around 85% seen once. V gene TRBV12-5 combines with J gene TRBJ2-7, with a weak D call TRBD1 (5 bases). Sequenced: CD8+ T cells sorted from blood. This receptor was obtained from a man between 35 and 55 years old in good health. Here the CDR3 reads CASGLGPYEQYF. DNA for the CDR3: TGTGCTAGTGGCCTGGGGCCCTACGAGCAGTACTTC.